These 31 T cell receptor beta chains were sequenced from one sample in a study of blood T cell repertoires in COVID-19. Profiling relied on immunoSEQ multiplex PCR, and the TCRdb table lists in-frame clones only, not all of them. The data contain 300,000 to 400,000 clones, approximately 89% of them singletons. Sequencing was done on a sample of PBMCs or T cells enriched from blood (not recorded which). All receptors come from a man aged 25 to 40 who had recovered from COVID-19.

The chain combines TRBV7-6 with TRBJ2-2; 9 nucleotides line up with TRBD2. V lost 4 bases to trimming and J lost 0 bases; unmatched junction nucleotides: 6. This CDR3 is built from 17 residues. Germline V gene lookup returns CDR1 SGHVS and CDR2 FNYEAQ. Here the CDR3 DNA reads TGTGCCAGCAGCTACGTGCGGGGGGGTGCGAACACCGGGGAGCTGTTTTTT. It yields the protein CASSYVRGGANTGELFF.

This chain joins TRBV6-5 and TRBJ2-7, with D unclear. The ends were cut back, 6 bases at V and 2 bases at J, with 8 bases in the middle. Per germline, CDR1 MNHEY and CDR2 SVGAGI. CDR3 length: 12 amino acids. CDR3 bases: TGTGCCAGCAGCTACGGCACCTACGAGCAGTACTTC. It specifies CASSYGTYEQYF.

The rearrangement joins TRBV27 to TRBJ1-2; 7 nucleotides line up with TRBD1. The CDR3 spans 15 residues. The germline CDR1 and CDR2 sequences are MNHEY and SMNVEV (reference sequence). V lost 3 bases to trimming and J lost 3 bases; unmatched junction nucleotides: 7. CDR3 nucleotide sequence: TGTGCCAGCAGTTTTTTGGACAGGAGGGACTATGGCTACACCTTC. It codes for CASSFLDRRDYGYTF.

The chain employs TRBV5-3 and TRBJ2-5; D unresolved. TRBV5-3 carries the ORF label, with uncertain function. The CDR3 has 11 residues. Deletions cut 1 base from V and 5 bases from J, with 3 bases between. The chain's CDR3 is CARSLRETQYF. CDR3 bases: TGTGCCAGAAGCTTGCGGGAGACCCAGTACTTC.

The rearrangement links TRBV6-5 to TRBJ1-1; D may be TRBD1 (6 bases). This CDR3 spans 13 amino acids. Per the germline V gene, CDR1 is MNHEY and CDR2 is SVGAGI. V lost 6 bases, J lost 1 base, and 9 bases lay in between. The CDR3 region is CASRQGANTEAFF. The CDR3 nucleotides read TGTGCCAGCAGACAGGGCGCGAACACTGAAGCTTTCTTT.

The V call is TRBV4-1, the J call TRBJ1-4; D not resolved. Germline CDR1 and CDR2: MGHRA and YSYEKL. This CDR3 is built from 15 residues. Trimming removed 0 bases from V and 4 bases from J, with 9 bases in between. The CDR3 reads CASSQDVQINEKLFF. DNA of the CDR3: TGCGCCAGCAGCCAAGATGTACAGATTAATGAAAAACTGTTTTTT.

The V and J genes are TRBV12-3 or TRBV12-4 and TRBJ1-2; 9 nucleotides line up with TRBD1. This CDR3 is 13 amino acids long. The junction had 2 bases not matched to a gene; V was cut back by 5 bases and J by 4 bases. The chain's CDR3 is CASSPTGGYGYTF. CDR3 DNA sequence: TGTGCCAGCAGTCCGACAGGGGGCTATGGCTACACCTTC.

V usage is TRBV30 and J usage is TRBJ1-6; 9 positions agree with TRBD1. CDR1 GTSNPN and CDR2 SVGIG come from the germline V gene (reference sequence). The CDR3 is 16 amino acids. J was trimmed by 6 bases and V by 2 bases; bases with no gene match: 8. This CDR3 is CAWSHQGTGLNSPLHF. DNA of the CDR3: TGTGCCTGGAGTCACCAAGGGACAGGGCTTAATTCACCCCTCCACTTT.

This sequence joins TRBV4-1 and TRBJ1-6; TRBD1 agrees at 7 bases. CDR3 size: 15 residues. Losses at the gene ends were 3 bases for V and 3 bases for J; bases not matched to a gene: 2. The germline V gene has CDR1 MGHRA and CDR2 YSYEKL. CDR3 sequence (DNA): TGCGCCAGCAGCCAGGGGGACAGCTATAATTCACCCCTCCACTTT. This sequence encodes CASSQGDSYNSPLHF.

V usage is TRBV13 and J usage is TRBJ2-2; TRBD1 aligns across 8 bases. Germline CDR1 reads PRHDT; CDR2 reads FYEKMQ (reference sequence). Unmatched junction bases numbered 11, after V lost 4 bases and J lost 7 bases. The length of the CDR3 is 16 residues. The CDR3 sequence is CASSSRQGSHFGELFF. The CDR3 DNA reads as TGTGCCAGCAGCTCCAGACAGGGGAGCCACTTCGGGGAGCTGTTTTTT.

The CDR3 loop reads CASSAVYEQYF. For the CDR3, the DNA is TGCGCCAGCAGTGCGGTCTACGAGCAGTACTTC. The J gene is TRBJ2-7, the V gene TRBV10-2, with D unclear. CDR1 is WSHSY and CDR2 is SAAADI in the germline V gene. The CDR3 loop spans 11 amino acids. V was shortened by 4 bases and J by 3 bases, with 4 bases between the two germline ends.

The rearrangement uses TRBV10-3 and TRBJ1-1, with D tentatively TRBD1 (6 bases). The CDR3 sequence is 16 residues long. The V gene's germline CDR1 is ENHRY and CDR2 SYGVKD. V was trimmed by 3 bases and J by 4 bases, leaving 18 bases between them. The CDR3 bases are TGTGCCATCAGTGAAAGGGGAGGGGGGTTCGCCACTGAAGCTTTCTTT. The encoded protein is CAISERGGGFATEAFF.

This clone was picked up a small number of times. The CDR3 loop reads CASSLGQKLMQPQHF. CDR3 coding DNA: TGTGCCAGCAGCCTGGGACAGAAACTGATGCAGCCCCAGCATTTT. V and J are TRBV28 and TRBJ1-5; 7 nucleotides agree with TRBD1. Germline assignment: CDR1 MDHEN and CDR2 SYDVKM. V shed 6 bases, J shed 7 bases, and the junction held 12 bases outside the gene matches. CDR3 size: 15 residues.

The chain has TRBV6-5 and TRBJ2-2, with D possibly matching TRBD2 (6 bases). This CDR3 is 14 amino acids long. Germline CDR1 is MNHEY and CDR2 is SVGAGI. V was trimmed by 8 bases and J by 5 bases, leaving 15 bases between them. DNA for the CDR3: TGTGCCAGCTCTCCCACGGGGGAGACCGGGGAGCTGTTTTTT. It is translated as CASSPTGETGELFF.

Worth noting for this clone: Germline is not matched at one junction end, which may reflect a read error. As DNA, the CDR3 is TGTGCCAGTAGGATAGACCTTAACTATGGCTACACCTTC. It is translated as CASRIDLNYGYTF. This rearrangement joins TRBV19 to TRBJ1-2, with D unclear. CDR3 length: 13 amino acids. Germline loops: CDR1 LNHDA, CDR2 SQIVND (reference sequence).

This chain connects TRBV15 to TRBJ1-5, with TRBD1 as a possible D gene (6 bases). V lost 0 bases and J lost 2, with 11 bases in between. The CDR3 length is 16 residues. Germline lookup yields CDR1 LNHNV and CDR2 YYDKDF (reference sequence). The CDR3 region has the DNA TGTGCCACCAGCAGAGATCTCAGGGGAGGCAATCAGCCCCAGCATTTT. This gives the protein CATSRDLRGGNQPQHF.

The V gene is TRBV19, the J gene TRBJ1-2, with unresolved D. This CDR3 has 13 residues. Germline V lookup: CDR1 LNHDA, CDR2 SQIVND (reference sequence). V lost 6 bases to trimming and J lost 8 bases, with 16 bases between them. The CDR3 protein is CASRDLGGDGYTF. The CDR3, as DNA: TGTGCCAGTAGGGACCTCGGAGGAGACGGCTACACCTTC.

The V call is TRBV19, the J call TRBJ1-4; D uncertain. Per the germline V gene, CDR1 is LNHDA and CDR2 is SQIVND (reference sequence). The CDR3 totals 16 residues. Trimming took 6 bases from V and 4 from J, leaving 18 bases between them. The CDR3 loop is CASSPIGVRHNEKLFF. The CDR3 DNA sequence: TGTGCCAGTAGCCCCATCGGTGTGAGGCATAATGAAAAACTGTTTTTT.

The CDR3 reads CASSLAAGSYNQPQHF. Written as DNA, the CDR3 is TGTGCCAGCAGCTTGGCGGCGGGCTCCTACAATCAGCCCCAGCATTTT. The rearrangement links TRBV5-6 to TRBJ1-5; D is uncertain. The CDR3 spans 16 residues. The germline V gene encodes CDR1 SGHDT and CDR2 YYEEEE. V was pared by 0 bases and J by 3 bases, with 13 bases between.

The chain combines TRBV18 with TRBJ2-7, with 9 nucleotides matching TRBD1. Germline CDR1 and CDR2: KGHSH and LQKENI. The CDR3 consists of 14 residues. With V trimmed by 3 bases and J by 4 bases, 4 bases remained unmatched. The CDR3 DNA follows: TGTGCCAGCTCACCCGACAGGGGGTTTTACGAGCAGTACTTC. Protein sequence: CASSPDRGFYEQYF.

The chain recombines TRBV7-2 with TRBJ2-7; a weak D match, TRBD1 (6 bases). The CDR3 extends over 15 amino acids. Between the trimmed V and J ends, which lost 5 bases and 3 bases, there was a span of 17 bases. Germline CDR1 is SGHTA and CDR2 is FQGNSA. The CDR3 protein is CASSRRTEPYYEQYF. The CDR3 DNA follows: TGTGCCAGCAGCCGGAGGACAGAACCTTACTACGAGCAGTACTTC.

Here the CDR3 DNA reads TGTGCCAGCTCACCTCAACGGACATATCTGTCGGATGAGCAGTACTTC. It yields the protein CASSPQRTYLSDEQYF. V usage is TRBV18 and J usage is TRBJ2-7; tentatively, D is TRBD1 (5 bases). Trimming stripped 3 bases from V and 7 bases from J, with 22 bases between. The CDR3 extends over 16 amino acids. Germline V gives CDR1 KGHSH, CDR2 LQKENI.

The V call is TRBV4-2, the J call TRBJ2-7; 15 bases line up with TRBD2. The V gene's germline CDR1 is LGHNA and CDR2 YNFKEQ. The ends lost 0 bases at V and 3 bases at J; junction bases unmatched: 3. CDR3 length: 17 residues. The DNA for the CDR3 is TGTGCCAGCAGCCAAGATGAGGGACTAGCGGGGGGCTACGAGCAGTACTTC. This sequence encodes CASSQDEGLAGGYEQYF.

The CDR3 region is CAAGDSYQPQHF. CDR3 DNA: TGTGCCGCAGGGGACAGTTATCAGCCCCAGCATTTT. This sequence joins TRBV19 and TRBJ1-5; 7 positions match TRBD1. The CDR3 loop spans 12 amino acids. The J segment lost 5 bases and the V segment lost 11 bases, leaving 6 bases of the junction unmatched. In germline, CDR1 is LNHDA, CDR2 SQIVND (reference sequence).

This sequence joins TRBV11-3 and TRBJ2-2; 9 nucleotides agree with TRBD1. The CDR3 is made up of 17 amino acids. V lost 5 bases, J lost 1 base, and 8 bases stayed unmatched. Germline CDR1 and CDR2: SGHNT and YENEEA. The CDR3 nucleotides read TGTGCCAGCAGCCCAGGGGTGGGACAGGGGAACACCGGGGAGCTGTTTTTT. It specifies CASSPGVGQGNTGELFF.

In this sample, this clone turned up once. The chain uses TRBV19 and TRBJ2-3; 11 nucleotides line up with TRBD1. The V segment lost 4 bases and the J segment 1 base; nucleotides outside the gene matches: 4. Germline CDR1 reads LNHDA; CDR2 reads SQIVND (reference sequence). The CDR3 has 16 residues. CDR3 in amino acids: CASSTDRGPGTDTQYF. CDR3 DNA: TGTGCCAGTAGTACGGACAGGGGGCCGGGCACAGATACGCAGTATTTT. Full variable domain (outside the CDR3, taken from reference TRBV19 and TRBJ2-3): DGGITQSPKYLFRKEGQNVTLSCEQNLNHDAMYWYRQDPGQGLRLIYYSQIVNDFQKGDIAEGYSVSREKKESFPLTVTSAQKNPTAFYLCASSTDRGPGTDTQYFGPGTRLTVL.

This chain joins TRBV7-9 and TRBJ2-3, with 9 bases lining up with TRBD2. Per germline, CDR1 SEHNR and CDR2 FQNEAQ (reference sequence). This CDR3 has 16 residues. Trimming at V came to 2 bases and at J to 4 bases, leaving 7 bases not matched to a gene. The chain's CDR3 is CASSLRLAGFADTQYF. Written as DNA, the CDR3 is TGTGCCAGCAGCTTACGGCTAGCGGGGTTCGCAGATACGCAGTATTTT.

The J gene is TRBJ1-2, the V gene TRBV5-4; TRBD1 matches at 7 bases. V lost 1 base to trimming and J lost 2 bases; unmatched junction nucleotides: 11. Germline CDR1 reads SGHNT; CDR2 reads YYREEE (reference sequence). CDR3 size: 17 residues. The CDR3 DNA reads TGTGCCAGCAGCTTGTACAGGGGAAATTACATCAACTATGGCTACACCTTC. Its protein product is CASSLYRGNYINYGYTF.

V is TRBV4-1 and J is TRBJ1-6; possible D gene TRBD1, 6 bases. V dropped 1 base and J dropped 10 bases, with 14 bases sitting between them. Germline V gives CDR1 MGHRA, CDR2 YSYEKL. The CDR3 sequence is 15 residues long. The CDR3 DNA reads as TGCGCCAGCAGCCAAGCCGGGACAATTCCGTCACCCCTCCACTTT. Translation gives CASSQAGTIPSPLHF.

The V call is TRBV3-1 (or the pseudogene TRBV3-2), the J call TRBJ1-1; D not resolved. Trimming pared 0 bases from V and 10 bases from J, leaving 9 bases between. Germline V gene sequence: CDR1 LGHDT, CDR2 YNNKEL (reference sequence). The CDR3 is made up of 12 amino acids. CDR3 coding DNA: TGTGCCAGCAGCCAAGAGGGTGTAGCAGCTTTCTTT. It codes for CASSQEGVAAFF.

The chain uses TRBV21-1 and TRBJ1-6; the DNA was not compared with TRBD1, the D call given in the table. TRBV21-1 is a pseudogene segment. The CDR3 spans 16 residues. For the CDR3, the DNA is TGTGCCAGCAGCAAAAGGGGCGGCACAGGGTGCTCACCCCTCCACTTT. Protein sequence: CASSKRGGTGCSPLHF.